The 26 T cell receptor beta chains in this list originate from one sample, sequenced in a study of Graves' ophthalmopathy and Graves' hyperthyroidism. Amplified TCR beta CDR3 regions were obtained using RNA transcripts as template. The first-round RT-PCR employed HTBI primers together with the Qiagen OneStep RT-PCR kit. A multiplex PCR was then performed as the second round. MiXCR was run by TCRdb on the multiplex PCR reads, yielding one entry per CDR3 protein. This sample has 150,000 to 200,000 distinct CDR3 sequences, with about two fifths found just once. The sequencing input was peripheral blood. These receptors were taken from a young man with Graves' ophthalmopathy.

This clonotype was observed once. CDR3 DNA sequence: TGTGCCAGCAGTTTTGTCGTGGCTGGAAACACCATATATTTT. Its translation: CASSFVVAGNTIYF. The V and J genes are TRBV12-3 or TRBV12-4 and TRBJ1-3, with D unresolved. CDR3 length: 14 amino acids. Trimming removed 3 bases from V and 2 bases from J, with 8 bases in between.

This clonotype was counted at least ten times. The chain couples TRBV28 to TRBJ2-5; 7 bases agree with TRBD1. The CDR3 is 15 amino acids. In germline, CDR1 is MDHEN, CDR2 SYDVKM. J lost 5 bases, V lost 5 bases, and 11 bases had no gene match. The CDR3 reads CASSIQRQGGETQYF. CDR3 nucleotide sequence: TGTGCCAGCAGTATCCAAAGACAGGGTGGGGAGACCCAGTACTTC.

The rearrangement joins TRBV6-1 to TRBJ1-5, with D hard to call. This CDR3 region has 13 residues. Germline V gene data show CDR1 as MNHNS and CDR2 as SASEGT. V shed 6 bases and J shed 7 bases, with 13 bases lying between them. The CDR3 is CASRPGLGQPQHF. CDR3 DNA: TGTGCCAGCAGACCCGGACTGGGGCAGCCCCAGCATTTT.

The chain links TRBV10-3 to TRBJ1-2; the D is unclear. Germline V gives CDR1 ENHRY, CDR2 SYGVKD. The CDR3 contains 15 residues. With 10 bases removed from V and 2 bases from J, the gap between germline ends came to 20 bases. As DNA, the CDR3 is TGTGCCACCGCCTTTGCGGCAGTTCTAAACTATGGCTACACCTTC. Its protein is CATAFAAVLNYGYTF.

This clonotype was picked up many times. This rearrangement joins TRBV11-2 to TRBJ2-2, with TRBD2 matching 10 bases. The trim removed 2 bases at V and 0 bases at J, leaving 6 bases unmatched. Germline lookup yields CDR1 SGHAT and CDR2 FQNNGV. The CDR3 extends over 18 amino acids. In nucleotides, the CDR3 is TGTGCCAGCAGCTTATTGGGACTAGCGTACGCGAACACCGGGGAGCTGTTTTTT. Translating it yields CASSLLGLAYANTGELFF. The variable domain in full, with the rest retrieved from reference TRBV11-2 and TRBJ2-2, is EAGVAQSPRYKIIEKRQSVAFWCNPISGHATLYWYQQILGQGPKLLIQFQNNGVVDDSQLPKDRFSAERLKGVDSTLKIQPAKLEDSAVYLCASSLLGLAYANTGELFFGEGSRLTVL.

J is TRBJ2-2 and V is TRBV19; no clear D. CDR3 length: 12 amino acids. Germline V gene lookup returns CDR1 LNHDA and CDR2 SQIVND (reference sequence). V shed 3 bases and J shed 7 bases, with 6 bases lying between them. The CDR3 DNA reads TGTGCCAGTAGTATGTGGGTCGGGGAGCTGTTTTTT. Protein: CASSMWVGELFF.

The gene calls are TRBV14 and TRBJ2-5, with D unclear. The germline gives CDR1 SGHDN, CDR2 FVKESK. Trimming cost V 2 bases and J 7 bases, with 8 bases left between them. This CDR3 is 12 amino acids long. This chain's CDR3 is CASSQQFGTQYF. For the CDR3, the DNA is TGTGCCAGCAGCCAACAGTTCGGGACCCAGTACTTC.

This clonotype has at least ten counts. The chain is built from TRBV25-1 and TRBJ1-3; a weak D match, TRBD1 (6 bases). Germline CDR1 MGHDK, CDR2 SYGVNS. Trimming left V 3 bases short and J 3 bases short, with 12 bases between. The CDR3 sequence is 15 residues long. The CDR3: CASSDPGQFGNTIYF. The CDR3 DNA sequence: TGTGCCAGCAGTGACCCAGGACAGTTTGGAAACACCATATATTTT. The variable domain in full, with the rest retrieved from reference TRBV25-1 and TRBJ1-3, is EADIYQTPRYLVIGTGKKITLECSQTMGHDKMYWYQQDPGMELHLIHYSYGVNSTEKGDLSSESTVSRIRTEHFPLTLESARPSHTSQYLCASSDPGQFGNTIYFGEGSWLTVV.

In its sample, this clonotype was seen many times. The chain is built from TRBV7-3 and TRBJ1-1; D may be TRBD1 (6 bases). Germline V gene data show CDR1 as SGHTA and CDR2 as FQGTGA. The length of the CDR3 is 13 residues. Trimming shortened V by 4 bases and J by 4 bases, and 10 bases separated the two germline ends. This CDR3 reads CASSWGARTEAFF. CDR3 nucleotides: TGTGCCAGCAGCTGGGGGGCACGCACTGAAGCTTTCTTT.

The chain is built from TRBV12-3 or TRBV12-4 and TRBJ2-1; D is tentatively TRBD1 or TRBD2 (7 bases each). Trimming pared 5 bases from V and 7 bases from J, leaving 12 bases between. There are 13 residues in the CDR3. The CDR3 reads CASSREGANEQFF. CDR3 bases: TGTGCCAGCAGTAGGGAGGGGGCGAATGAGCAGTTCTTC.

In this sample, this clonotype turned up many times. The chain combines TRBV18 with TRBJ1-2, with D maybe TRBD1 (6 bases). V was clipped by 6 bases and J by 2 bases, with 19 bases between them. This CDR3 contains 16 residues. Germline lookup yields CDR1 KGHSH and CDR2 LQKENI. DNA for the CDR3: TGTGCCAGCTCGGCGTTTGATCCCACAGGGAACTATGGCTACACCTTC. As protein: CASSAFDPTGNYGYTF.

This clonotype occurred many times. The chain links TRBV20-1 to TRBJ2-7; TRBD1 aligns across 10 bases. Germline lookup yields CDR1 DFQATT and CDR2 SNEGSKA (reference sequence). The CDR3 is 12 residues long. With 8 bases clipped from V and 2 bases from J, the junction kept 3 bases outside the gene matches. The CDR3 region is CSTGTGAYEQYF. CDR3 in DNA: TGCAGTACCGGGACAGGGGCCTACGAGCAGTACTTC.

The chain's CDR3 is CATSDLNSGGTIYEQYF. CDR3 nucleotide sequence: TGTGCCACCAGTGATTTGAATAGCGGGGGGACTATCTACGAGCAGTACTTC. The chain joins TRBV24-1 to TRBJ2-7; 10 bases line up with TRBD2. CDR1 and CDR2 (germline): KGHDR, SFDVKD. The CDR3 length is 17 residues. Losses at the gene ends were 0 bases for V and 3 bases for J; bases not matched to a gene: 7.

This clonotype was observed at least ten times. The chain combines TRBV6-2 or TRBV6-3 with TRBJ2-7, with 11 bases fitting TRBD2. J lost 3 bases, V lost 6 bases, and 7 bases had no gene match. CDR3 size: 15 residues. Germline values: CDR1 MNHEY, CDR2 SVGEGT. The CDR3 loop is CASRPGTSGYYEQYF. The CDR3 DNA reads TGTGCCAGCAGACCCGGGACTAGCGGCTACTACGAGCAGTACTTC.

The chain is built from TRBV7-2 and TRBJ1-5, with unresolved D. With 2 bases removed from V and 7 bases from J, the gap between germline ends came to 9 bases. Germline V gene sequence: CDR1 SGHTA, CDR2 FQGNSA. The CDR3 extends over 13 amino acids. CDR3 DNA sequence: TGTGCCAGCAGCTTAAGGTCGGACCAGCCCCAGCATTTT. This gives the protein CASSLRSDQPQHF.

The rearrangement links TRBV19 to TRBJ1-2; perhaps TRBD1 as D (6 bases). CDR3 length equals 15 residues. From germline, CDR1 is LNHDA and CDR2 SQIVND (reference sequence). Trimming shortened V by 8 bases and J by 6 bases, and 22 bases separated the two germline ends. DNA of the CDR3: TGTGCCAGTGGAAAACAGGGTGGAGGAGGTGATGGCTACACCTTC. Translated, it gives CASGKQGGGGDGYTF.

V and J are TRBV10-1 and TRBJ1-1, with D possibly matching TRBD1 (5 bases). The CDR3 has 15 residues. With 8 bases removed from V and 1 base from J, the gap between germline ends came to 17 bases. CDR1 is WNHNN, CDR2 SYGVQD, per germline (reference sequence). The CDR3 protein is CASVGTLHKNTEAFF. The CDR3 DNA reads as TGCGCCAGCGTGGGGACCTTACATAAGAACACTGAAGCTTTCTTT.

This chain links TRBV6-5 with TRBJ2-7, with D possibly TRBD2 on 5 matching bases. There are 15 residues in the CDR3. Germline V gene data show CDR1 as MNHEY and CDR2 as SVGAGI. V lost 0 bases and J lost 0, with 9 bases in between. The CDR3 coding sequence is TGTGCCAGCAGTTACTCGAGGGCATTCTCCTACGAGCAGTACTTC. This codes for CASSYSRAFSYEQYF.

The chain employs TRBV4-2 and TRBJ2-5; no clear D. This CDR3 is built from 15 residues. Per germline, CDR1 LGHNA and CDR2 YNFKEQ. V lost 1 base and J 5 bases, leaving 14 bases between the germline ends. The CDR3 spells CASSQVRWDGETQYF. The CDR3 bases are TGTGCCAGCAGCCAAGTACGGTGGGATGGGGAGACCCAGTACTTC.

CDR3 DNA sequence: TGTGCCAGCAGAGATACCGGTGGGACAGAAAACCGCTACGAGCAGTACTTC. Translating gives CASRDTGGTENRYEQYF. The chain is built from TRBV6-1 and TRBJ2-7; 7 bases map to TRBD1. The CDR3 spans 17 residues. CDR1 and CDR2 from the germline V gene are MNHNS and SASEGT. Trimming took 6 bases from V and 3 from J; bases not matched to a gene: 17.

This clonotype has only one observation. The chain uses TRBV19 and TRBJ1-5; 8 bases are a match to TRBD1. The J segment lost 2 bases and the V segment lost 9 bases, leaving 9 bases of the junction unmatched. The CDR3 is 15 amino acids. Germline lookup yields CDR1 LNHDA and CDR2 SQIVND (reference sequence). The chain's CDR3 is CASTLTGDGNQPQHF. For the CDR3, the DNA is TGTGCCAGCACCTTGACAGGGGATGGCAATCAGCCCCAGCATTTT.

This clonotype has ten or more counts. This rearrangement joins TRBV28 to TRBJ2-7; possibly TRBD2 for D (7 bases). V lost 6 bases, J lost 1 base, and 19 bases lay in between. Germline V lookup: CDR1 MDHEN, CDR2 SYDVKM. The CDR3 loop spans 16 amino acids. The CDR3 protein is CASSSSGGAMSYEQYF. CDR3 nucleotide sequence: TGTGCCAGCAGCTCATCGGGGGGCGCAATGTCCTACGAGCAGTACTTC.

This clonotype was observed many times. The rearrangement uses TRBV15 and TRBJ2-4; D is possibly TRBD2 (7 bases). V gave up 2 bases and J gave up 10 bases, with 12 bases separating them. The CDR3 runs to 13 residues. The germline V gene encodes CDR1 LNHNV and CDR2 YYDKDF (reference sequence). The CDR3 nucleotides read TGTGCCACCAGCAGATTTAGGGGGGGGATTCAGTACTTC. Amino acid sequence: CATSRFRGGIQYF. The full variable domain, rest sourced from reference TRBV15 and TRBJ2-4, is DAMVIQNPRYQVTQFGKPVTLSCSQTLNHNVMYWYQQKSSQAPKLLFHYYDKDFNNEADTPDNFQSRRPNTSFCFLDIRSPGLGDTAMYLCATSRFRGGIQYFGAGTRLSVL.

This clonotype was detected many times. This chain links TRBV6-1 with TRBJ1-1; D gene uncertain. CDR1 and CDR2 (germline): MNHNS, SASEGT. The CDR3 runs to 13 residues. Trimming stripped 3 bases from V and 2 bases from J, with 7 bases between. CDR3 amino acids: CASSEEYNTEAFF. The CDR3 DNA follows: TGTGCCAGCAGTGAGGAGTACAACACTGAAGCTTTCTTT.

The chain couples TRBV6-2 or TRBV6-3 to TRBJ1-2; D is uncertain. Germline CDR1 MNHEY, CDR2 SVGEGT. V lost 4 bases, J lost 6 bases, and 6 bases lay in between. This CDR3 is built from 11 residues. CDR3 sequence: CASSLEDGYTF. CDR3 nucleotides: TGTGCCAGCAGTTTGGAAGATGGCTACACCTTC.

This rearrangement joins TRBV12-3 or TRBV12-4 to TRBJ2-3; D gene ambiguous. The CDR3 sequence is 17 residues long. V was clipped by 6 bases and J by 3 bases, with 22 bases between them. As DNA, the CDR3 is TGTGCCAGCAGCTCGAGGCTCTCGGCGGCACGGACAGATACGCAGTATTTT. This translates into CASSSRLSAARTDTQYF.